Reported below is one T cell receptor beta chain. J was trimmed by 7 bases and V by 6 bases; bases with no gene match: 10. This CDR3 region has 14 residues. Germline V gene sequence: CDR1 SQVTM, CDR2 ANQGSEA. The 5'RACE template-switching step produced TCR cDNA and added a universal primer site and UMIs. MiXCR, applied by TCRdb to the 5' RACE reads, yields one record per CDR3 protein. The table includes hundreds of thousands of distinct CDR3 sequences, 19% detected once. The data were taken from a study of T cells after yellow fever vaccination. The sequence came from a young man who received the YFV17D yellow fever vaccine. The chain combines TRBV29-1 with TRBJ1-5, with 9 nucleotides matching TRBD1. The input for sequencing was PBMCs, taken 15 days after the yellow fever booster vaccination. CDR3 loop: CSVATGTGQQPQHF. The CDR3 DNA reads as TGCAGCGTCGCCACCGGGACAGGGCAGCAGCCCCAGCATTTT.